One and the same sample provided the 27 T cell receptor beta chains below, sequenced in a study of blood T cells in healthy people across ages. Alongside a J-beta primer mix, a sample-barcoded 5' primer served in a second PCR lasting roughly 7 to 12 cycles. Each CDR3 protein gets one entry after TCRdb re-called the 5' RACE reads with MiXCR. The repertoire includes 650,000 or so distinct CDR3 sequences, approximately 52% of them detected once, and about 14% sits in the top ten. The sequenced sample was blood. These receptors were obtained from a woman at least 80 years old in good health.

In the case of this clonotype: The junction differs from germline at one of its ends, possibly a read error. V is TRBV27 and J is TRBJ2-5; 12 bases are shared with TRBD2. The closer fit of TRBJ2-7 to the DNA end suggests the J call may be wrong. CDR1 MNHEY and CDR2 SMNVEV come from the germline V gene (reference sequence). There are 16 residues in the CDR3. The CDR3 DNA reads TGTACCAGCAGTTTGTCGCTAGCGGGAGGGCCCCTCGAGCAGTACTTC. It specifies CTSSLSLAGGPLEQYF.

This clonotype was detected ten times or more. The CDR3: CATSRAVSSYNEQFF. In DNA, the CDR3 is TGTGCCACCAGCCGGGCCGTGAGCTCCTACAATGAGCAGTTCTTC. V and J are TRBV15 and TRBJ2-1; D remains ambiguous. Germline assignment: CDR1 LNHNV and CDR2 YYDKDF (reference sequence). V was clipped by 5 bases and J by 0 bases, with 11 bases between them. The CDR3 has 15 amino acids.

The rearrangement joins TRBV20-1 to TRBJ2-3; possibly TRBD1 for D (6 bases). Per the germline V gene, CDR1 is DFQATT and CDR2 is SNEGSKA (reference sequence). This CDR3 region has 14 residues. Deletions cut 4 bases from V and 6 bases from J, with 17 bases between. The chain's CDR3 is CSAIGGRDADTQYF. The CDR3 DNA reads TGCAGTGCTATAGGGGGAAGAGATGCGGATACGCAGTATTTT.

The V gene is TRBV2, the J gene TRBJ2-4; no definite D call. The DNA end is a closer match to TRBJ2-7, so the J assignment may be wrong. This CDR3 region has 13 residues. Per the germline V gene, CDR1 is SNHLY and CDR2 is FYNNEI. CDR3 loop: CASSERSSYEQYF. The CDR3 DNA sequence: TGTGCCAGCAGTGAACGGAGCTCCTACGAGCAGTACTTC.

Ten or more counts support this clonotype. The chain links TRBV6-5 to TRBJ1-2, with D hard to call. Germline V lookup: CDR1 MNHEY, CDR2 SVGAGI. The CDR3 runs 12 residues. The V end lost 7 bases, the J end lost 1 base, and 7 bases lay between the germline ends. The DNA of the CDR3 is TGTGCCAGCACTGCGGATAACTATGGCTACACCTTC. Amino acid sequence: CASTADNYGYTF.

There are many counts of this clonotype. V and J are TRBV14 and TRBJ2-7; D gene ambiguous. The CDR3 contains 11 residues. CDR1 and CDR2 from the germline V gene are SGHDN and FVKESK. V lost 3 bases and J lost 5, with 5 bases in between. The CDR3 spells CASSHAHEQYF. CDR3 sequence (DNA): TGTGCCAGCAGCCATGCACACGAGCAGTACTTC. The variable domain in full, completed from reference TRBV14 and TRBJ2-7, reads EAGVTQFPSHSVIEKGQTVTLRCDPISGHDNLYWYRRVMGKEIKFLLHFVKESKQDESGMPNNRFLAERTGGTYSTLKVQPAELEDSGVYFCASSHAHEQYFGPGTRLTVT.

This clonotype was counted many times. The chain has TRBV20-1 and TRBJ2-1; D is possibly TRBD1 (5 bases). From germline, CDR1 is DFQATT and CDR2 SNEGSKA (reference sequence). The CDR3 has 13 residues. V shed 4 bases and J shed 4 bases, with 11 bases lying between them. The DNA of the CDR3 is TGCAGTGCTAACATCCAGGGTTACAATGAGCAGTTCTTC. Protein product: CSANIQGYNEQFF.

Comment on this clonotype: A junction boundary mismatches the germline segment, possibly from a read error. The chain recombines TRBV2 with TRBJ1-1; D gene ambiguous. The CDR3 has 15 residues. From germline, CDR1 is SNHLY and CDR2 FYNNEI. CDR3 DNA sequence: TGTGCCAGCAAGACTCTGTCAGCAGGCAACACTGAAACTTTCTTT. Its translation: CASKTLSAGNTETFF. Together with reference TRBV2 and TRBJ1-1, the CDR3 gives the full variable domain: EPEVTQTPSHQVTQMGQEVILRCVPISNHLYFYWYRQILGQKVEFLVSFYNNEISEKSEIFDDQFSVERPDGSNFTLKIRSTKLEDSAMYFCASKTLSAGNTETFFGQGTRLTVV.

This chain uses TRBV6-2 or TRBV6-3 with TRBJ2-1; 11 bases are shared with TRBD2. Trimming at V came to 6 bases and at J to 13 bases, leaving 14 bases not matched to a gene. CDR3 size: 15 residues. CDR1 and CDR2 from the germline V gene are MNHEY and SVGEGT. The CDR3 sequence: CASRDPGTSGETQFF. The CDR3 DNA reads as TGTGCCAGCAGAGACCCCGGGACTAGCGGAGAGACCCAGTTCTTC.

The chain has TRBV20-1 and TRBJ2-4; 13 bases map to TRBD2. Germline V lookup: CDR1 DFQATT, CDR2 SNEGSKA (reference sequence). J was trimmed by 3 bases and V by 6 bases; bases with no gene match: 5. The CDR3 is 15 amino acids. CDR3 sequence (DNA): TGCAGTGCCCTAACTAGCGGGAGGGGCAAAAACATTCAGTACTTC. Translation gives CSALTSGRGKNIQYF.

The genes are TRBV3-1 and TRBJ2-3; D is undetermined. V lost 4 bases and J lost 0, with 11 bases in between. CDR1 and CDR2 from the germline V gene are LGHDT and YNNKEL (reference sequence). The CDR3 is 15 amino acids. The CDR3 protein is CASSPVIGSTDTQYF. CDR3 in DNA: TGTGCCAGCAGCCCAGTTATCGGGAGCACAGATACGCAGTATTTT.

This chain joins TRBV7-2 and TRBJ2-1, with 13 bases identical to TRBD2. Germline values: CDR1 SGHTA, CDR2 FQGNSA. V was clipped by 2 bases and J by 15 bases; unmatched bases: 7. The CDR3 has 14 amino acids. The CDR3 is CASSLKLAGGLLFF. In DNA form, the CDR3 reads TGTGCCAGCAGCTTAAAACTAGCGGGGGGGCTTCTGTTCTTC.

The rearrangement links TRBV5-4 to TRBJ2-1; D possibly corresponds to TRBD2 (5 bases). Germline V gene lookup returns CDR1 SGHNT and CDR2 YYREEE (reference sequence). The CDR3 is 13 residues long. Trimming shortened V by 3 bases and J by 8 bases, and 12 bases separated the two germline ends. The CDR3 reads CASSCRVRDEQFF. CDR3 DNA sequence: TGTGCCAGCAGCTGCCGGGTGAGGGATGAGCAGTTCTTC.

This clonotype was observed a handful of times. This chain links TRBV7-9 with TRBJ1-2; possibly TRBD1 for D (5 bases). This CDR3 contains 15 residues. V gave up 5 bases and J gave up 4 bases, with 17 bases separating them. From germline, CDR1 is SEHNR and CDR2 FQNEAQ (reference sequence). The CDR3: CASSLGTGPLYGYTF. CDR3 sequence (DNA): TGTGCCAGCAGCCTGGGTACAGGCCCCCTCTATGGCTACACCTTC.

This clonotype occurred once. V is TRBV6-2 or TRBV6-3 and J is TRBJ2-7; no clear D gene. From germline, CDR1 is MNHEY and CDR2 SVGEGT. Trimming took off 2 bases at V and 3 bases at J, with 8 bases between the two ends. The CDR3 spans 13 residues. The CDR3 DNA follows: TGTGCCAGCAGTTACGGCAGTGACTACGAGCAGTACTTC. It specifies CASSYGSDYEQYF.

This clonotype was detected ten times or more. V gene TRBV5-1 combines with J gene TRBJ2-3; D may be TRBD2 (6 bases). Germline V CDR1 and CDR2: SGHRS, YFSETQ. The V gene lost 2 bases and the J gene lost 0 bases, with 10 bases spanning the gap. The CDR3 is 15 amino acids. Written as DNA, the CDR3 is TGCGCCAGCAGCTTTATAGCGGAAAGCACAGATACGCAGTATTTT. Protein product: CASSFIAESTDTQYF.

About this clonotype: A read error may be the cause here, since a much bigger clone is one base away. V and J are TRBV2 and TRBJ2-1; no firm D call. The CDR3 runs to 12 residues. Germline values: CDR1 SNHLY, CDR2 FYNNEI. Trimming shortened V by 6 bases and J by 4 bases, and 7 bases separated the two germline ends. The CDR3 protein is CASRQSYNEQFF. The CDR3, as DNA: TGTGCCAGCAGACAGAGTTACAATGAGCAGTTCTTC.

Comments on this clonotype: One base away lies a much larger clone, so this may be a sequencing read error. This chain uses TRBV6-6 with TRBJ2-7, with TRBD2 as a possible D gene (5 bases). The germline CDR1 and CDR2 sequences are MNHNY and SVGAGI (reference sequence). The ends were cut back, 10 bases at V and 2 bases at J, with 21 bases in the middle. The CDR3 length is 15 residues. CDR3 DNA: TGTGCCAACACCAACCGGGGTCCCGACCCCTACGAGCAGTACTTC. Translation: CANTNRGPDPYEQYF.

Concerning this clonotype itself: This clone may be a read error of a much larger clone one base away. The chain links TRBV7-9 to TRBJ2-3; the match to TRBD2 covers 8 bases. The CDR3 runs to 16 residues. The V and J ends lost 4 bases and 5 bases, in that order; junction bases with no gene match: 11. Per the germline V gene, CDR1 is SEHNR and CDR2 is FQNEAQ (reference sequence). CDR3: CASSWGPAGVQDTQYF. The CDR3, as DNA: TGTGCCAGCAGCTGGGGACCAGCGGGAGTTCAAGATACGCAGTATTTT.

Concerning this clonotype itself: A much bigger clone sits one base away, suggesting this may be a read error. The chain couples TRBV15 to TRBJ2-7; D remains unclear. CDR1 and CDR2 (germline): LNHNV, YYDKDF (reference sequence). This CDR3 spans 13 amino acids. In DNA form, the CDR3 reads TGTGCCGCCAGCAGTCTAATAGCTACGAAGCAGTACTTC. Protein sequence: CAASSLIATKQYF. The complete variable domain, with remaining parts taken from reference TRBV15 and TRBJ2-7, reads DAMVIQNPRYQVTQFGKPVTLSCSQTLNHNVMYWYQQKSSQAPKLLFHYYDKDFNNEADTPDNFQSRRPNTSFCFLDIRSPGLGDTAMYLCAASSLIATKQYFGPGTRLTVT.

The CDR3 loop reads CASSVSGGTAYNEQYF. The CDR3 DNA follows: TGTGCCAGCAGCGTCAGCGGGGGGACTGCCTACAATGAGCAGTACTTC. This chain connects TRBV9 to TRBJ2-1; 9 bases map to TRBD2. The better agreement between TRBJ2-7 and the DNA end casts doubt on the J call. From germline, CDR1 is SGDLS and CDR2 YYNGEE. This CDR3 region has 16 residues.

The rearrangement uses TRBV7-3 and TRBJ2-5; no clear D gene. The assigned J gene may be wrong: the sequence end matches TRBJ2-7 better. The CDR3 runs 13 residues. Germline assignment: CDR1 SGHTA and CDR2 FQGTGA. The CDR3, as DNA: TGTGCCAGCAGCCCGGGCCGGTTAGGCGAGCAGTACTTC. It encodes CASSPGRLGEQYF.

This chain connects TRBV12-3 or TRBV12-4 to TRBJ2-3; perhaps TRBD2 as D (5 bases). The CDR3 extends over 14 amino acids. The V and J ends lost 6 bases and 4 bases respectively, with 14 bases between them. CDR3 residues: CASRAGVGADTQYF. CDR3 coding DNA: TGTGCCAGCAGGGCCGGGGTCGGCGCAGATACGCAGTATTTT.

This chain joins TRBV7-2 and TRBJ1-5, with a possible D match to TRBD1 (5 bases). The CDR3 is 14 amino acids. Trimming removed 5 bases at V and 2 bases at J, with 10 bases between. Germline-derived CDR1 and CDR2 are SGHTA and FQGNSA. The CDR3 loop is CASSTGGGNQPQHF. The CDR3 coding sequence is TGTGCCAGCAGCACGGGGGGTGGCAATCAGCCCCAGCATTTT.

The chain uses TRBV15 and TRBJ1-2; no clear D gene. The CDR3 is 16 residues long. Germline V lookup: CDR1 LNHNV, CDR2 YYDKDF (reference sequence). Trimming pared 1 base from V and 0 bases from J, leaving 12 bases between. The CDR3 reads CATSRGVKGANYGYTF. The CDR3 coding sequence is TGTGCCACCAGCAGAGGGGTGAAGGGAGCTAACTATGGCTACACCTTC.

The CDR3 loop is CASSKQGNYEQYF. CDR3 DNA: TGTGCCAGCAGCAAACAGGGTAACTACGAGCAGTACTTC. The chain recombines TRBV21-1 with TRBJ2-7; TRBD1, as called in the table, went unchecked against the DNA. TRBV21-1 is deemed a pseudogene. The CDR3 is made up of 13 amino acids.

In the case of this clonotype: It may be a read error: a sequence one base away is much more abundant. The CDR3 DNA sequence: TGCGCCAGCAGCCTCCGGACTAGCGGGAGGATGAATGAGCAGTTCTTC. Translation gives CASSLRTSGRMNEQFF. The gene calls are TRBV5-1 and TRBJ2-1; 14 bases are shared with TRBD2. Germline CDR1 SGHRS, CDR2 YFSETQ. The V and J ends lost 4 bases and 7 bases, in that order; junction bases with no gene match: 7. The CDR3 consists of 16 residues.